Following are 5 T cell receptor beta chains from one sample sequenced in a study of response to subunit inactivated influenza vaccine. TCRdb fed the RT-PCR reads into MiXCR, producing one record per CDR3 protein. This repertoire shows 400,000 to 550,000 distinct CDR3 sequences, roughly 27% found once; its top ten account for around 1.8%. Sequencing was performed on CD4+ T cells sorted from PBMCs, taken roughly 5 days after vaccination. The receptors were sampled from a middle-aged man who received an inactivated influenza vaccine.

The chain carries TRBV7-6 and TRBJ1-1; 8 bases are a match to TRBD1. Germline values: CDR1 SGHVS, CDR2 FNYEAQ. V gave up 5 bases and J gave up 3 bases; unmatched junction bases: 5. The CDR3 is made up of 14 amino acids. DNA for the CDR3: TGTGCCAGCAGCCCAGGACAGGGTTACACTGAAGCTTTCTTT. Its translation: CASSPGQGYTEAFF. The full variable domain, its missing parts supplied by reference TRBV7-6 and TRBJ1-1, is GAGVSQSPRYKVTKRGQDVALRCDPISGHVSLYWYRQALGQGPEFLTYFNYEAQQDKSGLPNDRFSAERPEGSISTLTIQRTEQRDSAMYRCASSPGQGYTEAFFGQGTRLTVV.

The J gene is TRBJ2-1, the V gene TRBV5-5; D uncertain. Trimming removed 3 bases at V and 7 bases at J, with 23 bases between. Germline values: CDR1 SGHKS, CDR2 YYEKEE (reference sequence). The CDR3 is 17 residues long. The CDR3 region has the DNA TGTGCCAGCAGCTCCCAGGACCCCACAACGCCCCCGAATGAGCAGTTCTTC. It codes for CASSSQDPTTPPNEQFF.

In this sample, this clonotype turned up a few times. The chain combines TRBV6-2 or TRBV6-3 with TRBJ2-7; D remains ambiguous. Germline V gene lookup returns CDR1 MNHEY and CDR2 SVGEGT. The CDR3 has 13 residues. The V and J ends lost 11 bases and 5 bases respectively, with 19 bases between them. CDR3 DNA sequence: TGTGCCGCATACCCCGGATTCGGACACGAGCAGTACTTC. The encoded protein is CAAYPGFGHEQYF.

V is TRBV28 and J is TRBJ2-6; 10 bases align to TRBD1. The germline gives CDR1 MDHEN, CDR2 SYDVKM. The CDR3 is 15 amino acids. V lost 9 bases and J lost 0; bases outside the gene matches: 2. CDR3 loop: CASGTGASGANVLTF. CDR3 DNA sequence: TGTGCCAGTGGGACAGGGGCCTCTGGGGCCAACGTCCTGACTTTC. Looking up the rest from reference TRBV28 and TRBJ2-6 gives the full variable domain: DVKVTQSSRYLVKRTGEKVFLECVQDMDHENMFWYRQDPGLGLRLIYFSYDVKMKEKGDIPEGYSVSREKKERFSLILESASTNQTSMYLCASGTGASGANVLTFGAGSRLTVL.

There are a few counts of this clonotype. The J gene is TRBJ2-6, the V gene TRBV20-1, with 9 bases identical to TRBD1. Per germline, CDR1 DFQATT and CDR2 SNEGSKA (reference sequence). This CDR3 region has 16 residues. Unmatched junction bases numbered 8, after V lost 8 bases and J lost 0 bases. CDR3 nucleotides: TGCAGTTCGTGGGGACAGGGTTCCTCTGGGGCCAACGTCCTGACTTTC. This translates into CSSWGQGSSGANVLTF.